The 14 T cell receptor beta chains below were found in one sample sequenced in a study of T-cell reconstitution after alpha-beta-depleted transplantation in children. Unique molecular identifiers tagged the TCRbeta library. TCRdb re-called the PCR reads with MiXCR, one entry per CDR3 protein. The sample includes a few hundred thousand distinct CDR3 sequences, almost 10% of them seen just once. The specimen was PBMCs from the stem cell graft donor, collected from the stem cell graft. These receptors were obtained from a human donor who donated a stem cell graft to a child with SCID.

The gene calls are TRBV7-2 and TRBJ2-2; D is perhaps TRBD2 (5 bases). The germline gives CDR1 SGHTA, CDR2 FQGNSA. This CDR3 region has 16 residues. Trimming stripped 1 base from V and 4 bases from J, with 13 bases between. In DNA, the CDR3 is TGTGCCAGCAGCTTAGGGAATAGCGCATTCACCGGGGAGCTGTTTTTT. Its protein product is CASSLGNSAFTGELFF.

This clonotype was seen only a few times. V gene TRBV12-3 or TRBV12-4 combines with J gene TRBJ2-5; either TRBD1 or TRBD2 may supply D (5 bases each). V lost 3 bases and J 2 bases, leaving 22 bases between the germline ends. CDR3 length: 18 amino acids. The CDR3 sequence: CASSFPTSGLWGQETQYF. CDR3 nucleotides: TGTGCCAGCAGTTTCCCAACCTCGGGGCTCTGGGGACAAGAGACCCAGTACTTC.

This clonotype was detected many times. The V and J genes are TRBV11-3 and TRBJ2-2; D call uncertain. With 3 bases removed from V and 2 bases from J, the gap between germline ends came to 13 bases. This CDR3 comprises 16 residues. Per the germline V gene, CDR1 is SGHNT and CDR2 is YENEEA. The DNA for the CDR3 is TGTGCCAGCAGCTTCATAGGGCCAAGCAACACCGGGGAGCTGTTTTTT. Residues: CASSFIGPSNTGELFF.

This clonotype was observed a handful of times. The chain carries TRBV4-2 and TRBJ1-6; 7 nucleotides line up with TRBD1. Trimming at V came to 4 bases and at J to 5 bases, leaving 5 bases not matched to a gene. The CDR3 loop spans 15 amino acids. Per the germline V gene, CDR1 is LGHNA and CDR2 is YNFKEQ. The chain's CDR3 is CASSPGTVNNSPLHF. For the CDR3, the DNA is TGTGCCAGCAGCCCCGGGACAGTGAATAATTCACCCCTCCACTTT.

This clonotype was found many times. The gene calls are TRBV10-3 and TRBJ2-5, with D tentatively TRBD1 (6 bases). The CDR3 sequence is 13 residues long. Per the germline V gene, CDR1 is ENHRY and CDR2 is SYGVKD. V lost 6 bases and J lost 3, with 11 bases in between. The CDR3 loop reads CAISAGQKETQYF. The CDR3 DNA sequence: TGTGCCATCAGCGCCGGACAGAAAGAGACCCAGTACTTC.

This clonotype was counted ten times or more. The chain recombines TRBV29-1 with TRBJ2-1; possible D gene TRBD2, 5 bases. From germline, CDR1 is SQVTM and CDR2 ANQGSEA. V was shortened by 3 bases and J by 7 bases, with 19 bases between the two germline ends. The CDR3 contains 15 residues. CDR3 in amino acids: CSVEKGHGVGNEQFF. The CDR3, as DNA: TGCAGCGTTGAGAAGGGTCACGGGGTCGGGAATGAGCAGTTCTTC.

V gene TRBV14 combines with J gene TRBJ2-1; 9 bases line up with TRBD2. Losses at the gene ends were 5 bases for V and 8 bases for J; bases not matched to a gene: 7. Germline values: CDR1 SGHDN, CDR2 FVKESK. The CDR3 has 14 residues. The chain's CDR3 is CASSRLAGLDEQFF. DNA for the CDR3: TGTGCCAGCAGCAGGCTAGCGGGGCTGGATGAGCAGTTCTTC.

This clonotype was seen at least ten times. This chain joins TRBV20-1 and TRBJ2-2; no firm D call. Germline values: CDR1 DFQATT, CDR2 SNEGSKA (reference sequence). The CDR3 has 12 residues. The V end was cut by 4 bases, the J end by 4 bases, with 7 bases between. In DNA form, the CDR3 reads TGCAGTGCTATTACACGCACCGGGGAGCTGTTTTTT. Translation gives CSAITRTGELFF.

CDR3 amino acids: CASSYSLGTDTQYF. CDR3 sequence (DNA): TGTGCCAGCAGTTATAGTCTTGGCACAGATACGCAGTATTTT. The V gene is TRBV12-3 or TRBV12-4, the J gene TRBJ2-3; D remains ambiguous. This CDR3 is 14 amino acids long. With 4 bases removed from V and 1 base from J, the gap between germline ends came to 9 bases.

This clonotype was recorded many times. The rearrangement uses TRBV7-3 and TRBJ2-2, with 10 bases matching TRBD1. The CDR3 has 16 residues. Looked up from germline, CDR1 is SGHTA and CDR2 is FQGTGA. The junction had 8 bases not matched to a gene; V was cut back by 6 bases and J by 4 bases. The CDR3 loop reads CASRSTGGSVTGELFF. The CDR3, as DNA: TGTGCCAGCAGATCGACAGGGGGCTCGGTCACCGGGGAGCTGTTTTTT. Complete variable domain (other parts from reference TRBV7-3 and TRBJ2-2): GAGVSQTPSNKVTEKGKYVELRCDPISGHTALYWYRQSLGQGPEFLIYFQGTGAADDSGLPNDRFFAVRPEGSVSTLKIQRTERGDSAVYLCASRSTGGSVTGELFFGEGSRLTVL.

This chain connects TRBV3-1 to TRBJ2-5, with 8 positions matching TRBD1. V dropped 1 base and J dropped 5; count of bases not matched to a gene: 0. The CDR3 runs to 13 residues. CDR1 is LGHDT and CDR2 is YNNKEL in the germline V gene (reference sequence). CDR3 loop: CASSQGTGETQYF. The CDR3 bases are TGTGCCAGCAGCCAAGGGACAGGGGAGACCCAGTACTTC.

The rearrangement joins TRBV6-1 to TRBJ2-3; 7 bases line up with TRBD1. The CDR3 spans 14 residues. Germline-derived CDR1 and CDR2 are MNHNS and SASEGT. V was pared by 11 bases and J by 0 bases, with 8 bases of the junction left unmatched. CDR3 DNA sequence: TGTGCCGGGCAGACAGGGAGTAGCACAGATACGCAGTATTTT. This encodes CAGQTGSSTDTQYF.

The CDR3 nucleotides are TGCAGTGCTAGGTTATTTGGACTAGCGGGTCAAGAGACCCAGTACTTC. Translated: CSARLFGLAGQETQYF. The V gene is TRBV20-1, the J gene TRBJ2-5; TRBD2 agrees at 11 bases. The germline gives CDR1 DFQATT, CDR2 SNEGSKA (reference sequence). The V segment lost 3 bases and the J segment 2 bases; nucleotides outside the gene matches: 8. This CDR3 spans 16 amino acids.

This chain's CDR3 is CASRKATGLAGDNEQFF. For the CDR3, the DNA is TGCGCCAGCAGAAAAGCGACAGGACTAGCGGGAGACAATGAGCAGTTCTTC. This chain links TRBV4-1 with TRBJ2-1; 13 positions match TRBD2. With 6 bases clipped from V and 5 bases from J, the junction kept 10 bases outside the gene matches. This CDR3 has 17 residues. The germline CDR1 and CDR2 sequences are MGHRA and YSYEKL.